This entry lists 21 T cell receptor beta chains sequenced from one sample in a study of blood T cells in healthy people across ages. It was with a sample-barcoded 5' primer and a J-beta primer mix that a second PCR of roughly 7 to 12 cycles was run. TCRdb used MiXCR to reprocess the 5' RACE reads, holding one entry per CDR3 protein. The sample has some 370,000 distinct CDR3 sequences, 50% to 60% seen once; the top ten hold 45% to 55%. Material: blood. The receptors were gathered from a man aged 60 to 69 in good health.

As concerns this clonotype: A much larger clone differs from this one at a single base, so this may be a read error. This rearrangement joins TRBV29-1 to TRBJ2-3; D may correspond to TRBD1 or TRBD2 (5 bases each). The V gene's germline CDR1 is SQVTM and CDR2 ANQGSEA. The germline V and J ends were trimmed by 3 bases and 9 bases, with 19 bases remaining between them. The CDR3 is 14 residues long. CDR3 in amino acids: CSVEGPTRGETQYF. CDR3 nucleotide sequence: TGCAGCGTTGAGGGCCCCACAAGGGGAGAGACGCAGTATTTT.

V and J are TRBV28 and TRBJ2-7; perhaps D is TRBD1 or TRBD2 (6 bases each). Germline loops: CDR1 MDHEN, CDR2 SYDVKM. The CDR3 is 15 residues long. V lost 4 bases, J lost 0 bases, and 13 bases lay in between. The CDR3 DNA is TGTGCCAGCAGTTCCGGCGGGACAACCTCCTACGAGCAGTACTTC. The encoded protein is CASSSGGTTSYEQYF.

This clonotype came up many times. V and J are TRBV20-1 and TRBJ1-5; D perhaps matches TRBD1 (5 bases). V was pared by 0 bases and J by 4 bases, with 19 bases between. CDR1 and CDR2 from the germline V gene are DFQATT and SNEGSKA (reference sequence). This CDR3 is built from 17 residues. DNA of the CDR3: TGCAGTGCTAGAGATAGCCTCCGGGCAGGGCAAAATCAGCCCCAGCATTTT. It translates to CSARDSLRAGQNQPQHF.

The gene calls are TRBV6-5 and TRBJ1-1; tentatively, D is TRBD1 (6 bases). Germline V gives CDR1 MNHEY, CDR2 SVGAGI. V gave up 2 bases and J gave up 4 bases, with 14 bases separating them. CDR3 length equals 15 residues. As DNA, the CDR3 is TGTGCCAGCAGTTACAATTGGGGCAGGGGCACTGAAGCTTTCTTT. It yields the protein CASSYNWGRGTEAFF.

This clonotype has a handful of counts. J is TRBJ2-7 and V is TRBV7-6; 10 bases match TRBD1. The better agreement between TRBJ2-5 and the DNA end casts doubt on the J call. This CDR3 contains 16 residues. Germline CDR1 SGHVS, CDR2 FNYEAQ. CDR3 coding DNA: TGTGCCAGCAGCTTGTTCGGACAGGGGGAGGTAGAGACCCAGTACTTC. Translated, it gives CASSLFGQGEVETQYF.

As concerns this clonotype: This could be a read error, since a much larger clone is one nucleotide away. The V gene is TRBV6-2 or TRBV6-3, the J gene TRBJ2-5, with D perhaps given as TRBD1 or TRBD2 (5 bases each). Germline loops: CDR1 MNHEY, CDR2 SVGEGT. Trimming left V 10 bases short and J 2 bases short, with 20 bases between. The CDR3 extends over 15 amino acids. The CDR3 sequence is CANRNGDHFQETQYF. CDR3 in DNA: TGTGCCAACAGAAACGGGGACCATTTTCAAGAGACCCAGTACTTC.

This clonotype showed up just a few times. The rearrangement joins TRBV12-3 or TRBV12-4 to TRBJ2-1, with 10 bases matching TRBD1. This CDR3 comprises 15 residues. V was pared by 1 base and J by 4 bases, with 1 base of the junction left unmatched. CDR3 DNA: TGTGCCAGCAGTTTAGGACAGGGGGCGTACAATGAGCAGTTCTTC. Translating gives CASSLGQGAYNEQFF.

This clonotype has just a few counts. The V and J genes are TRBV7-2 and TRBJ2-1, with 7 bases that match TRBD2. Germline CDR1 and CDR2: SGHTA and FQGNSA. This CDR3 region has 15 residues. Unmatched junction bases numbered 7, after V lost 5 bases and J lost 3 bases. CDR3 in amino acids: CASSHGRGNYNEQFF. DNA of the CDR3: TGTGCCAGCAGCCACGGGCGGGGGAACTACAATGAGCAGTTCTTC.

This clonotype has just a few counts. The CDR3 nucleotides are TGCAGCGTTTCAAGAAGCGACGAGCAGTACTTC. It encodes CSVSRSDEQYF. The chain joins TRBV29-1 to TRBJ2-4; D unclear. The better agreement between TRBJ2-7 and the DNA end casts doubt on the J call. Germline CDR1 is SQVTM and CDR2 is ANQGSEA. The CDR3 sequence is 11 residues long.

The rearrangement links TRBV29-1 to TRBJ2-3; 9 bases map to TRBD2. The V gene end was trimmed by 4 bases and the J gene end by 5 bases; junction bases not matched to a gene: 7. This CDR3 is built from 14 residues. Germline-derived CDR1 and CDR2 are SQVTM and ANQGSEA. CDR3 sequence reads: CSVAGGGAIDTQYF. Written as DNA, the CDR3 is TGCAGCGTTGCCGGCGGGGGGGCTATAGATACGCAGTATTTT.

This clonotype was seen more than once but under ten times. V gene TRBV11-2 combines with J gene TRBJ2-3, with D possibly matching TRBD2 (5 bases). Germline assignment: CDR1 SGHAT and CDR2 FQNNGV. V gave up 0 bases and J gave up 3 bases, with 7 bases separating them. The CDR3 runs 14 residues. The CDR3 reads CASSLDGRTDTQYF. CDR3 sequence (DNA): TGTGCCAGCAGCTTAGATGGGAGAACAGATACGCAGTATTTT.

As regards this clonotype: A junction boundary mismatches the germline segment, possibly from a read error. The chain combines TRBV6-5 with TRBJ2-5; D is perhaps TRBD1 or TRBD2 (5 bases each). The CDR3 covers 17 residues. Germline CDR1 and CDR2: MNHEY and SVGAGI. The chain's CDR3 is CASSQGRITQPQETLYF. CDR3 nucleotide sequence: TGTGCCAGCAGCCAGGGACGGATCACCCAACCCCAAGAGACCCTGTACTTC.

On this clonotype itself: This may be a read error: a much more frequent sequence differs by one nucleotide. This chain joins TRBV12-3 or TRBV12-4 and TRBJ2-5; either TRBD1 or TRBD2 may fit D (5 bases each). The CDR3 runs to 14 residues. The V gene lost 5 bases and the J gene lost 4 bases, with 14 bases spanning the gap. The CDR3 region is CASSRRQRGETQYF. The CDR3 DNA follows: TGTGCCAGCAGTAGAAGACAGAGGGGAGAGACCCAGTACTTC.

This clonotype was detected ten times or more. The chain is built from TRBV6-2 or TRBV6-3 and TRBJ2-7, with 10 bases matching TRBD1. The germline V gene encodes CDR1 MNHEY and CDR2 SVGEGT. Trimming took 5 bases from V and 3 from J; bases not matched to a gene: 7. CDR3 length: 15 amino acids. CDR3 sequence reads: CASSGPGTGDYEQYF. Here the CDR3 DNA reads TGTGCCAGCAGTGGCCCCGGGACAGGGGACTACGAGCAGTACTTC.

This clonotype was seen a few times. The chain carries TRBV20-1 and TRBJ2-1; D is unclear. The CDR3 runs to 13 residues. The V end lost 5 bases, the J end lost 10 bases, and 18 bases lay between the germline ends. The germline V gene has CDR1 DFQATT and CDR2 SNEGSKA (reference sequence). CDR3 coding DNA: TGCAGTGCTTCCGACTTGTCCCTCCGGGAGCAGTTCTTC. Amino acid sequence: CSASDLSLREQFF.

The genes are TRBV20-1 and TRBJ2-7; the D gene is possibly TRBD2 (7 bases). Trimming removed 3 bases at V and 2 bases at J, with 17 bases between. The CDR3 contains 15 residues. Germline V lookup: CDR1 DFQATT, CDR2 SNEGSKA (reference sequence). The CDR3 DNA reads TGCAGTGCTAGCGTCCAAGGGGGAGGGCCCTACGAGCAGTACTTC. It yields the protein CSASVQGGGPYEQYF.

This clonotype has only a few counts. The rearrangement uses TRBV24-1 and TRBJ2-3; either TRBD1 or TRBD2 may fit D (5 bases each). This CDR3 region has 16 residues. V was pared by 4 bases and J by 2 bases, with 15 bases between. The V gene's germline CDR1 is KGHDR and CDR2 SFDVKD. CDR3 in amino acids: CATSDPLGEPTDTQYF. CDR3 DNA: TGTGCCACCAGTGACCCGCTGGGGGAACCCACAGATACGCAGTATTTT.

The chain couples TRBV6-6 to TRBJ1-5; D not certain. CDR1 is MNHNY, CDR2 SVGAGI, per germline (reference sequence). V lost 2 bases to trimming and J lost 0 bases, with 5 bases between them. This CDR3 has 14 amino acids. The chain's CDR3 is CASSYTISNQPQHF. CDR3 in DNA: TGTGCCAGCAGTTACACAATTAGCAATCAGCCCCAGCATTTT.

In this sample, this clonotype turned up many times. This CDR3 reads CASSQDSTSGRTDTQYF. CDR3 DNA sequence: TGCGCCAGCAGCCAAGACTCGACTAGCGGGAGAACAGATACGCAGTATTTT. This chain joins TRBV4-1 and TRBJ2-3; 12 nucleotides align to TRBD2. The V segment lost 0 bases and the J segment 3 bases; nucleotides outside the gene matches: 4. Looked up from germline, CDR1 is MGHRA and CDR2 is YSYEKL. CDR3 length: 17 amino acids.

This clonotype showed up many times. One base away lies a much larger clone, so this may be a sequencing read error. The rearrangement joins TRBV12-3 or TRBV12-4 to TRBJ2-5, with a possible D match to TRBD2 (6 bases). This CDR3 is 14 amino acids long. V dropped 2 bases and J dropped 11 bases, with 18 bases sitting between them. The CDR3 nucleotides read TGTGCCAGCAGTTTACGGGGACTCCACAATGAGCAGTACTTC. It encodes CASSLRGLHNEQYF.

This clonotype was seen only a few times. The gene calls are TRBV4-2 and TRBJ2-3, with D possibly matching TRBD2 (6 bases). CDR1 is LGHNA and CDR2 is YNFKEQ in the germline V gene. This CDR3 has 14 residues. V was trimmed by 2 bases and J by 7 bases, leaving 13 bases between them. CDR3 amino acids: CASSQRTSSYTQYF. The CDR3 DNA reads as TGTGCCAGCAGCCAAAGAACTAGCAGCTATACGCAGTATTTT.